These 16 T cell receptor beta chains share one sample of origin, sequenced in a study of blood T cell repertoires in COVID-19. Produced via immunoSEQ multiplex PCR; TCRdb's table is partial and in-frame only. The sample includes around 58,000 clones, 91% of them seen just once. Source material: peripheral blood. The origin of the receptors is a woman in her sixties or seventies with active or convalescent COVID-19.

The chain is built from TRBV30 and TRBJ2-6, with a possible D match to TRBD1 (6 bases). Germline V CDR1 and CDR2: GTSNPN, SVGIG (reference sequence). The CDR3 loop spans 21 amino acids. Between the trimmed V and J ends, which lost 3 bases and 0 bases, there was a span of 27 bases. As DNA, the CDR3 is TGTGCCTGGAGCTTCTTCCTCCATTCGGGACAACTCCGCTCTGGGGCCAACGTCCTGACTTTC. This translates into CAWSFFLHSGQLRSGANVLTF.

This clone was seen more than once but under ten times. This chain connects TRBV7-9 to TRBJ1-5, with 8 bases identical to TRBD1. This CDR3 is built from 15 residues. V was clipped by 4 bases and J by 11 bases; unmatched bases: 13. Per the germline V gene, CDR1 is SEHNR and CDR2 is FQNEAQ (reference sequence). In nucleotides, the CDR3 is TGTGCCAGCAGCTGGGGTAAGACAGGGGTAGAGGCCCAGCATTTT. Residues: CASSWGKTGVEAQHF.

In nucleotides, the CDR3 is TGCGCCAGCAGCCTAGCCACAGGGCAAACTAATGAAAAACTGTTTTTT. It translates to CASSLATGQTNEKLFF. V is TRBV4-1 and J is TRBJ1-4, with a tentative D call TRBD1 (6 bases). Trimming took 4 bases from V and 1 from J, leaving 13 bases between them. Per germline, CDR1 MGHRA and CDR2 YSYEKL. This CDR3 has 16 residues.

The chain uses TRBV12-3 or TRBV12-4 and TRBJ1-1; 7 nucleotides align to TRBD1. The CDR3 is made up of 13 amino acids. V lost 2 bases, J lost 8 bases, and 5 bases stayed unmatched. CDR3 region: CASSLRGQREAFF. Written as DNA, the CDR3 is TGTGCCAGCAGTTTAAGGGGACAGCGGGAAGCTTTCTTT.

The chain links TRBV19 to TRBJ1-5; tentative D call: TRBD1 (5 bases). V was trimmed by 8 bases and J by 5 bases, leaving 19 bases between them. Germline V gene sequence: CDR1 LNHDA, CDR2 SQIVND (reference sequence). This CDR3 spans 15 amino acids. The CDR3 sequence: CASSSPGHADQPQHF. CDR3 coding DNA: TGTGCCAGTTCCTCGCCAGGGCACGCGGATCAGCCCCAGCATTTT. Full variable domain (missing parts from reference TRBV19 and TRBJ1-5): DGGITQSPKYLFRKEGQNVTLSCEQNLNHDAMYWYRQDPGQGLRLIYYSQIVNDFQKGDIAEGYSVSREKKESFPLTVTSAQKNPTAFYLCASSSPGHADQPQHFGDGTRLSIL.

The chain combines TRBV6-5 with TRBJ1-2; a weak D match, TRBD1 (6 bases). Germline CDR1 MNHEY, CDR2 SVGAGI. The CDR3 length is 14 residues. V shed 6 bases and J shed 4 bases, with 15 bases lying between them. In nucleotides, the CDR3 is TGTGCCAGCAGCGCTACAGGGCTGGGCTATGGCTACACCTTC. It specifies CASSATGLGYGYTF.

The genes are TRBV7-8 and TRBJ1-3; tentatively, D is TRBD1 (5 bases). V shed 2 bases and J shed 0 bases, with 20 bases lying between them. This CDR3 comprises 19 residues. Germline lookup yields CDR1 SGHVS and CDR2 FQNEAQ. In DNA form, the CDR3 reads TGTGCCAGCAGCTTATTAGGTGGGATACAGGCCGACTCTGGAAACACCATATATTTT. Residues: CASSLLGGIQADSGNTIYF.

This sequence joins TRBV5-1 and TRBJ1-1, with D perhaps matching TRBD1 (6 bases). Trimming left V 0 bases short and J 2 bases short, with 14 bases between. CDR1 is SGHRS and CDR2 is YFSETQ in the germline V gene. This CDR3 has 16 residues. The CDR3 here is CASSLEARGTNTEAFF. The DNA of the CDR3 is TGCGCCAGCAGCTTGGAAGCCAGAGGGACAAACACTGAAGCTTTCTTT.

This chain uses TRBV30 with TRBJ2-2, with D possibly matching TRBD2 (5 bases). The CDR3 covers 13 residues. Trimming shortened V by 1 base and J by 6 bases, and 9 bases separated the two germline ends. Per germline, CDR1 GTSNPN and CDR2 SVGIG (reference sequence). The CDR3 sequence: CAWSDTRAGELFF. The CDR3 coding sequence is TGTGCCTGGAGTGATACTAGGGCCGGGGAGCTGTTTTTT.

There are a few counts of this clone. The rearrangement joins TRBV5-1 to TRBJ1-5; no firm D call. The germline gives CDR1 SGHRS, CDR2 YFSETQ. There are 14 residues in the CDR3. The V end was cut by 1 base, the J end by 2 bases, with 7 bases between. The CDR3 protein is CASSLLGGNQPQHF. In nucleotides, the CDR3 is TGCGCCAGCAGCTTGCTCGGGGGCAATCAGCCCCAGCATTTT. Full variable domain (outside the CDR3, taken from reference TRBV5-1 and TRBJ1-5): KAGVTQTPRYLIKTRGQQVTLSCSPISGHRSVSWYQQTPGQGLQFLFEYFSETQRNKGNFPGRFSGRQFSNSRSEMNVSTLELGDSALYLCASSLLGGNQPQHFGDGTRLSIL.

The rearrangement joins TRBV7-9 to TRBJ2-2; a weak D match, TRBD2 (5 bases). CDR3 length: 14 residues. Germline loops: CDR1 SEHNR, CDR2 FQNEAQ (reference sequence). Trimming stripped 4 bases from V and 1 base from J, with 7 bases between. The CDR3 protein is CASSSGLNTGELFF. CDR3 DNA: TGTGCCAGCAGCTCTGGACTGAACACCGGGGAGCTGTTTTTT.

The J gene is TRBJ2-3, the V gene TRBV18; 10 bases match TRBD2. Trimming cost V 6 bases and J 0 bases; bases outside gene matches: 6. The germline V gene encodes CDR1 KGHSH and CDR2 LQKENI. CDR3 length: 16 residues. This CDR3 reads CASSAIAGGSTDTQYF. The DNA for the CDR3 is TGTGCCAGCTCGGCAATAGCGGGGGGCAGCACAGATACGCAGTATTTT. The full variable domain, with the rest looked up from reference TRBV18 and TRBJ2-3, is NAGVMQNPRHLVRRRGQEARLRCSPMKGHSHVYWYRQLPEEGLKFMVYLQKENIIDESGMPKERFSAEFPKEGPSILRIQQVVRGDSAAYFCASSAIAGGSTDTQYFGPGTRLTVL.

A few counts support this clone. The gene calls are TRBV10-3 and TRBJ1-6, with TRBD1 as a possible D gene (6 bases). V dropped 7 bases and J dropped 10 bases, with 17 bases sitting between them. The CDR3 consists of 14 residues. Germline V gene lookup returns CDR1 ENHRY and CDR2 SYGVKD. As DNA, the CDR3 is TGTGCCATCACTAGACAGGCCCAAGGATCACCCCTCCACTTT. It is translated as CAITRQAQGSPLHF.

The rearrangement uses TRBV20-1 and TRBJ2-2; D remains ambiguous. The V gene's germline CDR1 is DFQATT and CDR2 SNEGSKA (reference sequence). The length of the CDR3 is 11 residues. This chain's CDR3 is CSPANTGELFF. The CDR3 DNA reads TGCAGCCCGGCGAACACCGGGGAGCTGTTTTTT.

The rearrangement links TRBV24-1 to TRBJ2-1, with 8 nucleotides matching TRBD2. CDR3 length: 16 amino acids. CDR1 and CDR2 (germline): KGHDR, SFDVKD. J lost 6 bases, V lost 3 bases, and 9 bases had no gene match. DNA for the CDR3: TGTGCCACCAGTGATCCCGTAGCGGGGAGGGGCAATGAGCAGTTCTTC. This encodes CATSDPVAGRGNEQFF.

This chain uses TRBV10-3 with TRBJ2-7, with TRBD1 matching over 8 bases. The CDR3 loop spans 15 amino acids. V lost 5 bases to trimming and J lost 2 bases; unmatched junction nucleotides: 8. Germline CDR1 and CDR2: ENHRY and SYGVKD. CDR3 nucleotide sequence: TGTGCCATCAGTCCGGGGACAGGCTCTACCTACGAGCAGTACTTC. It translates to CAISPGTGSTYEQYF.